This TCR beta chain was retrieved from a study of blood T cell repertoires in COVID-19. This clone was recorded once. Germline-derived CDR1 and CDR2 are SEHNR and FQNEAQ (reference sequence). The CDR3 consists of 16 residues. V lost 4 bases, J lost 5 bases, and 5 bases stayed unmatched. Method: immunoSEQ multiplex PCR; TCRdb's copy keeps in-frame clones and lacks some. Of 100,000 or so clones in the sample, 82% were seen once. Material: peripheral blood. The clonotype comes from a man aged 65 to 85 with active or convalescent COVID-19. This chain links TRBV7-9 with TRBJ2-1; TRBD2 matches 13 bases. The CDR3 sequence is CASSSRGLAGDNEQFF. The CDR3 bases are TGTGCCAGCAGCTCAAGAGGACTAGCGGGGGACAATGAGCAGTTCTTC.